This TCR beta chain was obtained from a study of OX40 agonist ivuxolimab in advanced cancers. Clones were read by immunoSEQ multiplex PCR, and TCRdb kept only the in-frame ones, dropping some. The sample lists about 45,000 clones, more than 75% occurring once. Study conclusions and caveats: No antigen was identified for the clonally expanded peripheral T cells.

On this clone itself: Antigen: not known.

Germline CDR1 MNHEY, CDR2 SMNVEV (reference sequence). CDR3 length: 14 residues. V gave up 3 bases and J gave up 2 bases; unmatched junction bases: 3. This specimen consisted of CD4+ or CD8+ T cells sorted from blood, obtained in a trial of the OX40 agonist ivuxolimab. The chain carries TRBV27 and TRBJ2-5; 7 bases are shared with TRBD2. This clonotype originated in an adult with an advanced solid tumor such as melanoma, head and neck, liver or kidney cancer. The CDR3 protein is CASSFLGGQETQYF. As DNA, the CDR3 is TGTGCCAGCAGTTTTTTGGGGGGGCAAGAGACCCAGTACTTC.